Shown below are 28 T cell receptor beta chains from a single sample sequenced in a study of tumor-infiltrating lymphocytes in primary liver carcinoma. Total RNA and DNA came together from approximately 20-30 mg of bulk tissue without cell sorting. TCR beta cDNA was made from 450 to 500 ng total RNA with a constant-region primer. Library construction for TCR beta comprised three nested multiplex PCR rounds performed with slightly modified ARM-PCR. TRBV1-TRBV30 forward primers paired with a C-beta reverse primer were used in the first two PCR rounds, which ran roughly 10 cycles each. One entry per CDR3 protein, called by TCRdb with MiXCR from the multiplex PCR reads. Of roughly 100,000 distinct CDR3 sequences in the sample, under 70% were seen once. Material: liver tumor tissue from sampling region 2. The subset was: tumor region T2, inferior pole. These TCRs come from a woman aged 55-70 years with primary liver carcinoma and hepatitis B virus infection.

The rearrangement uses TRBV6-6 and TRBJ1-5; 7 nucleotides match TRBD1. V was clipped by 2 bases and J by 15 bases; unmatched bases: 13. This CDR3 region has 14 residues. Per germline, CDR1 MNHNY and CDR2 SVGAGI (reference sequence). This chain's CDR3 is CASSYDRADQLRHF. CDR3 DNA: TGTGCCAGCAGTTACGACAGGGCGGATCAGCTCCGGCATTTT.

About this clonotype itself: One base away lies a much larger clone, so this may be a sequencing read error. The V and J genes are TRBV14 and TRBJ2-7; 7 bases agree with TRBD1. Germline-derived CDR1 and CDR2 are SGHDN and FVKESK. With V trimmed by 4 bases and J by 12 bases, 18 bases remained unmatched. This CDR3 has 15 residues. In DNA form, the CDR3 reads TGTGCCAGCAGCCGAGCCGGGACAGTGGGTTTCTCTCTGTACTTC. It encodes CASSRAGTVGFSLYF.

Notes on this clonotype: Compared with germline, one end of the junction differs, possibly owing to a read error. This chain links TRBV6-5 with TRBJ2-2; D perhaps matches TRBD2 (5 bases). This CDR3 is 15 amino acids long. The V gene's germline CDR1 is MNHEY and CDR2 SVGAGI. CDR3 bases: TGTGCCAGCAATCCGCGGTGGGGTGGAACCGGGGAGCCGTTTTTT. This sequence encodes CASNPRWGGTGEPFF.

This clonotype was observed at least ten times. The rearrangement uses TRBV5-1 and TRBJ2-7, with unresolved D. The germline V and J ends were trimmed by 0 bases and 0 bases, with 4 bases remaining between them. The CDR3 consists of 13 residues. The germline V gene encodes CDR1 SGHRS and CDR2 YFSETQ. The CDR3 loop reads CASSLVSSYEQYF. CDR3 DNA sequence: TGCGCCAGCAGCTTGGTCAGCTCCTACGAGCAGTACTTC.

This rearrangement joins TRBV5-1 to TRBJ2-1, with D possibly matching TRBD1 (6 bases). This CDR3 has 14 amino acids. The ends were cut back, 4 bases at V and 8 bases at J, with 16 bases in the middle. Germline V gene data show CDR1 as SGHRS and CDR2 as YFSETQ. Here the CDR3 reads CASSVMGAYDEQFF. DNA of the CDR3: TGCGCCAGCAGCGTTATGGGGGCTTACGATGAGCAGTTCTTC. Full variable domain (remainder filled in from reference TRBV5-1 and TRBJ2-1): KAGVTQTPRYLIKTRGQQVTLSCSPISGHRSVSWYQQTPGQGLQFLFEYFSETQRNKGNFPGRFSGRQFSNSRSEMNVSTLELGDSALYLCASSVMGAYDEQFFGPGTRLTVL.

This clonotype was counted many times. This chain links TRBV5-6 with TRBJ1-4, with D unresolved. V was trimmed by 0 bases and J by 6 bases, leaving 12 bases between them. In germline, CDR1 is SGHDT, CDR2 YYEEEE. The CDR3 has 15 residues. The CDR3 spells CASSLAGLWDEKLFF. CDR3 coding DNA: TGTGCCAGCAGCTTGGCCGGGCTCTGGGATGAAAAACTGTTTTTT.

Notes on this clonotype: This may arise from a read error, as a much more abundant clone is one base away. The V and J genes are TRBV6-1 and TRBJ2-3; 8 bases line up with TRBD2. This CDR3 is 13 amino acids long. The germline V gene has CDR1 MNHNS and CDR2 SASEGT. The CDR3 bases are TGTGCCAGCAGGAGCGGGGGCACAGATACGGAGTATTTT. Protein sequence: CASRSGGTDTEYF.

As to this clonotype: Sequence at one end of the junction differs from germline and may be a read error. The J gene is TRBJ2-1, the V gene TRBV11-2; D is perhaps TRBD1 (7 bases). Germline assignment: CDR1 SGHAT and CDR2 FQNNGV. The CDR3 has 14 amino acids. The CDR3 DNA reads TGTGCCTGCAGCTTAGAACCCAGGGGGGCTGAGCAGTTCTTC. Protein product: CACSLEPRGAEQFF.

This clonotype appeared many times. The V and J genes are TRBV5-4 and TRBJ2-7, with D possibly matching TRBD1 (6 bases). The germline V gene has CDR1 SGHNT and CDR2 YYREEE (reference sequence). The CDR3 has 15 residues. The V end lost 7 bases, the J end lost 0 bases, and 17 bases lay between the germline ends. As DNA, the CDR3 is TGTGCCAGCGGACAGAGAGGGGTTCTCTCCTACGAGCAGTACTTC. The encoded protein is CASGQRGVLSYEQYF.

The chain uses TRBV29-1 and TRBJ2-2; D unresolved. Trimming stripped 5 bases from V and 2 bases from J, with 9 bases between. The CDR3 covers 13 residues. In germline, CDR1 is SQVTM, CDR2 ANQGSEA. The CDR3 loop is CSVNSTNTGELFF. The CDR3 DNA is TGCAGCGTTAATTCTACTAACACCGGGGAGCTGTTTTTT.

Turning to this clonotype: Sequence at one end of the junction differs from germline and may be a read error. The rearrangement links TRBV11-2 to TRBJ1-1; D may be TRBD1 (5 bases). Germline values: CDR1 SGHAT, CDR2 FQNNGV. The CDR3 length is 15 residues. The CDR3 here is CASSPRTGVDTEALF. CDR3 bases: TGTGCCAGCAGCCCCAGGACGGGGGTGGACACTGAAGCTCTCTTT.

This clonotype was seen a handful of times. A clone one base away is much larger, so this may be a read error. Because the CDR3's place on the DNA is in doubt, the DNA is left out and the CDR3 is given as listed by TCRdb. The chain joins TRBV12-3 or TRBV12-4 to TRBJ2-3; the tabulated D call, TRBD1, remains unverified against the DNA. The CDR3 is 14 amino acids long, termini counted. CDR3 loop: CASSWAGGADTRYF.

V and J are TRBV5-4 and TRBJ1-2, with a tentative D call TRBD1 (6 bases). The germline CDR1 and CDR2 sequences are SGHNT and YYREEE (reference sequence). With 4 bases removed from V and 7 bases from J, the gap between germline ends came to 17 bases. This CDR3 contains 14 residues. The CDR3 sequence: CASSPFYRVVGYTF. DNA for the CDR3: TGTGCCAGCAGCCCCTTCTACAGGGTGGTTGGCTACACCTTC.

Comment on this clonotype: Its ends do not fully match the called genes, so a read error is possible. This rearrangement joins TRBV4-2 to TRBJ2-7, with TRBD1 identical over 8 bases. This CDR3 region has 15 residues. Germline-derived CDR1 and CDR2 are LGHNA and YNFKEQ. CDR3 loop: CASSRAGQGAYERYF. DNA of the CDR3: TGTGCTAGCAGCCGGGCCGGGCAGGGGGCGTACGAGCGGTACTTC.

This sequence joins TRBV11-2 and TRBJ2-7, with D possibly being TRBD2 (5 bases). CDR3 size: 14 residues. CDR1 SGHAT and CDR2 FQNNGV come from the germline V gene. The CDR3 nucleotides read TGTACCAACAGCTCAGAAGGAGGCCCCTACGAGCAGTACTTC. Translation gives CTNSSEGGPYEQYF. The whole variable domain, remainder taken from reference TRBV11-2 and TRBJ2-7, is EAGVAQSPRYKIIEKRQSVAFWCNPISGHATLYWYQQILGQGPKLLIQFQNNGVVDDSQLPKDRFSAERLKGVDSTLKIQPAKLEDSAVYLCTNSSEGGPYEQYFGPGTRLTVT.

The CDR3 bases are TGTGCCAGCAGTTCTGACAGGGTGTGGTATGGCTACACCTTC. Amino acid sequence: CASSSDRVWYGYTF. V usage is TRBV2 and J usage is TRBJ1-2, with TRBD1 identical over 7 bases. Germline trimming cut 5 bases from V and 5 bases from J; bases unmatched to any gene: 8. The germline CDR1 and CDR2 sequences are SNHLY and FYNNEI. The CDR3 runs to 14 residues.

The rearrangement uses TRBV6-5 and TRBJ1-1; unclear D gene. The germline CDR1 and CDR2 sequences are MNHEY and SVGAGI. V was trimmed by 5 bases and J by 0 bases, leaving 16 bases between them. CDR3 length: 16 amino acids. The CDR3 sequence is CASSPGIGIMNTEAFF. The DNA for the CDR3 is TGTGCCAGCAGTCCCGGGATAGGAATCATGAACACTGAAGCTTTCTTT.

Ten or more counts support this clonotype. The V call is TRBV4-2, the J call TRBJ2-5, with D perhaps matching TRBD1 (8 bases). Trimming stripped 1 base from V and 3 bases from J, with 18 bases between. CDR1 is LGHNA and CDR2 is YNFKEQ in the germline V gene. The CDR3 consists of 17 residues. The CDR3 DNA sequence: TGTGCCAGCAGCCAAGGTGTATACAGGGGGGGAAAAGAGACCCAGTACTTC. Its protein product is CASSQGVYRGGKETQYF.

A note on this clonotype: It may be a read error: a sequence one base away is much more abundant. The V call is TRBV5-1, the J call TRBJ2-2; the D gene is possibly TRBD1 (6 bases). Germline-derived CDR1 and CDR2 are SGHRS and YFSETQ. V shed 2 bases and J shed 2 bases, with 13 bases lying between them. The CDR3 has 16 amino acids. The CDR3 region is CASSFTPRGNTGELFF. The CDR3 nucleotides read TGCGCCAGCAGCTTTACCCCCAGGGGTAACACCGGGGAGCTGTTTTTT.

Regarding this clonotype: Relative to the germline gene, one junction end is altered; a read error may explain this. This chain uses TRBV5-4 with TRBJ2-7; 7 positions agree with TRBD2. The CDR3 is 14 residues long. CDR1 and CDR2 from the germline V gene are SGHNT and YYREEE (reference sequence). The CDR3 spells CASSFGGTNYKQYF. DNA for the CDR3: TGTGCCAGTAGCTTTGGCGGGACTAACTACAAGCAGTACTTC.

As concerns this clonotype: Sequence at one end of the junction differs from germline and may be a read error. The chain recombines TRBV5-4 with TRBJ2-1, with 8 bases lining up with TRBD2. Germline lookup yields CDR1 SGHNT and CDR2 YYREEE (reference sequence). The CDR3 has 15 amino acids. CDR3 amino acids: CASIPPGGTGDEQFF. The CDR3 DNA sequence: TGCGCCAGCATCCCCCCGGGGGGGACGGGCGATGAGCAGTTCTTC.

This clonotype appeared a single time. Germline and junction disagree at one end, which may indicate a read error. V is TRBV11-2 and J is TRBJ2-1; possible D gene TRBD2, 6 bases. The CDR3 sequence is 14 residues long. The germline V gene encodes CDR1 SGHAT and CDR2 FQNNGV. The chain's CDR3 is CVSSLVGGPLEQFF. CDR3 sequence (DNA): TGTGTCAGCAGCTTAGTAGGAGGGCCGCTTGAGCAGTTCTTC. Supplemented by reference TRBV11-2 and TRBJ2-1, the full variable domain reads EAGVAQSPRYKIIEKRQSVAFWCNPISGHATLYWYQQILGQGPKLLIQFQNNGVVDDSQLPKDRFSAERLKGVDSTLKIQPAKLEDSAVYLCVSSLVGGPLEQFFGPGTRLTVL.

About this clonotype: The germline gene is not matched at one end of the junction; a read error may be the cause. The chain recombines TRBV28 with TRBJ1-2, with 8 positions matching TRBD1. Germline-derived CDR1 and CDR2 are MDHEN and SYDVKM. The CDR3 contains 15 residues. CDR3 sequence (DNA): TGTGCCAGCACTCCGGGGACAGGAGGGAACTACGGCTACATCTTC. This sequence encodes CASTPGTGGNYGYIF.

Remarks on this clonotype: In this CDR3 the conserved last residue, phenylalanine or tryptophan, is missing, so a read error is likely. CDR3 amino acids: CASSDPGLGGLDTQHY. The CDR3 nucleotides are TGCGCCAGCAGTGACCCGGGACTGGGAGGGTTGGATACGCAGCATTAT. The V gene is TRBV10-1, the J gene TRBJ2-3; D might be TRBD1 (5 bases). Gene TRBJ1-5 matches the end of the DNA better, so the J call may be wrong. CDR1 and CDR2 from the germline V gene are WNHNN and SYGVQD (reference sequence). The length of the CDR3 is 16 residues.

Details on this clonotype: An end of the junction does not agree with germline; a read error may underlie this. This chain joins TRBV5-5 and TRBJ2-6; possible D gene TRBD1, 5 bases. Germline CDR1 is SGHKS and CDR2 is YYEKEE (reference sequence). The CDR3 has 14 residues. CDR3 region: CASSSYSGADVLTF. The CDR3 DNA reads TGTGCCAGCAGCTCTTACTCTGGGGCCGACGTTCTGACTTTC. The variable domain in full, with the rest retrieved from reference TRBV5-5 and TRBJ2-6, is DAGVTQSPTHLIKTRGQQVTLRCSPISGHKSVSWYQQVLGQGPQFIFQYYEKEERGRGNFPDRFSARQFPNYSSELNVNALLLGDSALYLCASSSYSGADVLTFGAGSRLTVL.

Remarks on this clonotype: The junction differs from germline at one of its ends, possibly a read error. The CDR3 coding sequence is TGTGCCGGCAGCTTGGTGGACAGGAATACTTACGAACAGTACTTC. This codes for CAGSLVDRNTYEQYF. J is TRBJ2-7 and V is TRBV5-6; 7 positions agree with TRBD1. CDR1 is SGHDT, CDR2 YYEEEE, per germline. The CDR3 contains 15 residues.

Concerning this clonotype itself: The junction shows a germline mismatch at one end, possibly a read error. J is TRBJ1-1 and V is TRBV12-3 or TRBV12-4; tentative D call: TRBD1 (6 bases). This CDR3 is 13 amino acids long. The CDR3 nucleotides are TGTGCCAGTATAGGGGGTCTGAACTCTGAAGCTTTCTTT. Protein sequence: CASIGGLNSEAFF.

This clonotype came up once. Mismatch with germline at one junction end may stem from a read error. This chain uses TRBV10-3 with TRBJ2-2, with D perhaps matching TRBD2 (5 bases). The CDR3 loop spans 16 amino acids. Germline CDR1 reads ENHRY; CDR2 reads SYGVKD. CDR3 region: CAISPTRAANTGELLF. CDR3 coding DNA: TGTGCCATCAGCCCGACAAGGGCGGCGAACACCGGGGAGCTGTTGTTT.